There are many counts of the clone carrying this T cell receptor (beta chain). This CDR3 has 16 residues. Germline values: CDR1 KGHSH, CDR2 LQKENI. Unmatched junction bases numbered 2, after V lost 0 bases and J lost 0 bases. These data are taken from a study of T cells after yellow fever vaccination. From the 5' RACE reads, TCRdb called clonotypes with MiXCR, one entry per CDR3 protein. The data show about 220,000 distinct CDR3 sequences, roughly 3.3% seen once. The sequence was obtained from a man aged 18 to 35 who received the YFV17D yellow fever vaccine. The chain combines TRBV18 with TRBJ2-7; TRBD1 agrees at 10 bases. Material: CD4+ T cells sorted from PBMCs, obtained 10 days after the yellow fever booster vaccination. The CDR3 is CASSPPTGGFSYEQYF. CDR3 nucleotides: TGTGCCAGCTCACCACCGACAGGGGGCTTCTCCTACGAGCAGTACTTC.